The rows below give T cell receptor beta chains drawn from one sample of a study of blood T cell repertoires in COVID-19. Assay used: immunoSEQ multiplex PCR; TCRdb lists only in-frame clones, some missing. This sample carries some 290,000 clones, around nine tenths of them seen once, and the ten largest clones take roughly 3.9%. The specimen was PBMCs or T cells enriched from blood (not recorded which). These receptors came from a woman younger than 45 who had been exposed to COVID-19. The CDR3 runs from the conserved cysteine through the conserved F or W. Each record gives: V gene, D gene, clone size, J gene, CDR3 DNA, CDR3 protein. D genes are given only for firm matches. The listing skips clone size in some rows; elsewhere it reads once, few, many or a size class.

>TRBV5-1|-|-|TRBJ2-5
TGCGCCAGCAGCTTGGCGGGCGGGGCTGAGACCCAGTACTTC
CASSLAGGAETQYF
>TRBV5-1|-|-|TRBJ2-1
TGCGCCAGCAGTCTTATCCCCTCCTACAATGAGCAGTTCTTC
CASSLIPSYNEQFF
>TRBV3-1/TRBV3-2|TRBD1|-|TRBJ1-6
TGTGCCAGCAGCCAGGACAGGGTGGAGAATTCACCCCTCCACTTT
CASSQDRVENSPLHF
>TRBV5-1|-|few|TRBJ1-3
TGCGCCAGCAGCACGGACACAGGAAACACCATATATTTT
CASSTDTGNTIYF
>TRBV5-1|TRBD1|-|TRBJ2-2
TGCGCCAGCAGCTACGGGACAGGGGGCACCGGGGAGCTGTTTTTT
CASSYGTGGTGELFF
>TRBV7-9|TRBD1|-|TRBJ1-2
TGTGCCAGCAGCAGGACAGGGAGAGTCTATGGCTACACCTTC
CASSRTGRVYGYTF
>TRBV29-1|-|once|TRBJ2-5
TGCAGCGTTGTTCAGGTATACCAAGAGACCCAGTACTTC
CSVVQVYQETQYF
>TRBV9|-|-|TRBJ2-1
TGTGCCAGCAGCGGCTCCGCCGGGAGCTCCTACAATGAGCAGTTCTTC
CASSGSAGSSYNEQFF
>TRBV6-1|TRBD1|-|TRBJ1-5
TGTGCCAGCAGTGAAGACCCCCGACAGGGGTCCGGTCAGCCCCAGCATTTT
CASSEDPRQGSGQPQHF
>TRBV6-2/TRBV6-3|TRBD1|-|TRBJ1-5
TGTGCCAGCAGTCTAGGGGGACAGAATTACCAGCATTTT
CASSLGGQNYQHF
>TRBV7-6|-|-|TRBJ2-5
TGTGCCAGCAGCTTAGTAGTCCCACCCCAAGAGACCCAGTACTTC
CASSLVVPPQETQYF
>TRBV7-9|-|-|TRBJ1-1
TGTGCCAGCAGCCGACAGGAGAACACTGAAGCTTTCTTT
CASSRQENTEAFF
>TRBV5-4|TRBD1|-|TRBJ1-2
TGTGCCAGCAGCTTGGACAGGGGGCTCTATATCTATGGCTACACCTTC
CASSLDRGLYIYGYTF
>TRBV10-3|-|-|TRBJ1-3
TGTGCCGCGACACAGGGTGGTGGAAACACCATATATTTT
CAATQGGGNTIYF
>TRBV5-1|TRBD1|once|TRBJ1-2
TGCGCCAGCACCCCACAGGGGGACTATGGCTACACCTTC
CASTPQGDYGYTF
>TRBV5-4|TRBD2|-|TRBJ2-7
TGTGCCAGCAGCTTGGCCGGACTAGCGGGGGGTGACGAGCAGTACTTC
CASSLAGLAGGDEQYF
>TRBV7-9|-|-|TRBJ1-2
TGTGCCAGCAGCTTAGAGACAGGATTCGATGGCTACACCTTC
CASSLETGFDGYTF
>TRBV10-3|TRBD1|once|TRBJ1-5
TGTGCCATCAGCCCCTCGGACAGGGGCAATCAGCCCCAGCATTTT
CAISPSDRGNQPQHF
>TRBV7-2|TRBD1|-|TRBJ1-2
TGTGCCAGCAGCTTAGCAGGGGGCGCCCGGGTTGACTATGGCTACACCTTC
CASSLAGGARVDYGYTF
>TRBV2|-|-|TRBJ1-1
TGTGCCAGCAGTGAGGGGTTAGACAGCTCGCTTACTGAAGCTTTCTTT
CASSEGLDSSLTEAFF
>TRBV7-9|-|few|TRBJ2-2
TGTGCCAGCAGCTTACACTACCCCGGGACCGGGGAGCTGTTTTTT
CASSLHYPGTGELFF
>TRBV27|TRBD1|once|TRBJ1-4
TGTGCCAGCAGTTTACAGGGGGCTCTCGAAAAACTGTTTTTT
CASSLQGALEKLFF
>TRBV19|-|-|TRBJ2-4
TGTGCCAGTAGTATACGAACACCTTTAGCCAAAAACATTCAGTACTTC
CASSIRTPLAKNIQYF
>TRBV6-5|TRBD2|-|TRBJ2-1
TGTGCCAGCAGTTACAGCGGGGGGGCGGGCAATGAGCAGTTCTTC
CASSYSGGAGNEQFF
>TRBV7-2|TRBD2|-|TRBJ2-1
TGTGCCAGCAGCCCGATTTCGGGGGGGGAATCCAATGAGCAGTTCTTC
CASSPISGGESNEQFF
>TRBV5-4|TRBD1|-|TRBJ1-1
TGTGCCAGCAGCTTGCGGGACAGTGAAGCTTTCTTT
CASSLRDSEAFF
>TRBV7-8|TRBD1|-|TRBJ1-2
TGTGCCAGCAGCTTAGAGGGACAGGGTTCCGCTGGCTACACCTTC
CASSLEGQGSAGYTF
>TRBV6-5|TRBD2|-|TRBJ2-2
TGTGCCAGCAGTTTCGTAGGGTTAGCGGGGTCCGGGGAGCTGTTTTTT
CASSFVGLAGSGELFF
>TRBV5-4|-|-|TRBJ1-2
TGTGCCAGCAGCTACGGAGGTATTACCTATGGCTACACCTTC
CASSYGGITYGYTF
>TRBV9|TRBD1|-|TRBJ2-3
TGTGCCAGCAGCGTAGGGAAGGGGACAGAATTAGCAGATACGCAGTATTTT
CASSVGKGTELADTQYF
>TRBV4-2|TRBD1|-|TRBJ1-2
TGTGCCAGCAGCCTCGGATTTAGACAGGGGGATAACTATGGCTACACCTTC
CASSLGFRQGDNYGYTF
>TRBV5-1|TRBD1|-|TRBJ1-2
TGCGCCAGCAGCGGGGACAGGGTAGGTGGCTACACCTTC
CASSGDRVGGYTF
>TRBV9|-|-|TRBJ1-6
TGTGCCAGCAGCGTTCTTAATCCGCCCCTCCACTTT
CASSVLNPPLHF